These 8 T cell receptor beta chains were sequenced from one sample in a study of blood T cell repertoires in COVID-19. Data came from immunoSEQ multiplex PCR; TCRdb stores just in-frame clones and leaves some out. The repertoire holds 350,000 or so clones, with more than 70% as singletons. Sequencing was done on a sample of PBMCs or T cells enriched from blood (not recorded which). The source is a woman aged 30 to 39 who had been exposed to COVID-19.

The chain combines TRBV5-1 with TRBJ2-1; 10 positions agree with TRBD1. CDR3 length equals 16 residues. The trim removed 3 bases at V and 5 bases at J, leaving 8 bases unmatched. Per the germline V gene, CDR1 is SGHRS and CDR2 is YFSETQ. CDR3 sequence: CASSWRDRGKNNEQFF. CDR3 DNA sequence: TGCGCCAGCAGCTGGCGGGACAGGGGAAAGAACAATGAGCAGTTCTTC.

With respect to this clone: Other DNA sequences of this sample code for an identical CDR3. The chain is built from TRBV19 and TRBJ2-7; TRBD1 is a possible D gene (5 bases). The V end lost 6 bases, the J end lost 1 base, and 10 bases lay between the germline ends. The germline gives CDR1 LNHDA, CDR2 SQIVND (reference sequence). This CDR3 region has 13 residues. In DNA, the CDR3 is TGTGCCAGTAGCTCAGGGCGATCCTACGAGCAGTACTTC. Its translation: CASSSGRSYEQYF.

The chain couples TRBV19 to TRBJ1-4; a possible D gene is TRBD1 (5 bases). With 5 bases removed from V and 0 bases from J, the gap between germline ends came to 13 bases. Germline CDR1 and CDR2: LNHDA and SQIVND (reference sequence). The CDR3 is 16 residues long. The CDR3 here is CASSPKDRTTNEKLFF. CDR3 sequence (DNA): TGTGCCAGTAGTCCCAAAGACAGAACAACTAATGAAAAACTGTTTTTT. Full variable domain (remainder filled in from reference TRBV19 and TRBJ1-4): DGGITQSPKYLFRKEGQNVTLSCEQNLNHDAMYWYRQDPGQGLRLIYYSQIVNDFQKGDIAEGYSVSREKKESFPLTVTSAQKNPTAFYLCASSPKDRTTNEKLFFGSGTQLSVL.

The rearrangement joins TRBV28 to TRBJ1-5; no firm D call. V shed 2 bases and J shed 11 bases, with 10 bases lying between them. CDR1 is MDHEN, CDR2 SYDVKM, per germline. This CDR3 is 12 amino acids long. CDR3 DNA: TGTGCCAGCAGTTTACCCCCGGGAACCCAGCATTTT. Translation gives CASSLPPGTQHF.

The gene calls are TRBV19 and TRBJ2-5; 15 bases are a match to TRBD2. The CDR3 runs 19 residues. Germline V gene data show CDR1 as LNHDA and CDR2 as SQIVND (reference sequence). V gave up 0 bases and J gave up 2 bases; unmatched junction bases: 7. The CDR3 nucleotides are TGTGCCAGTAGTATAGAGGGACTAGCGGGAGGTGGAGTACAAGAGACCCAGTACTTC. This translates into CASSIEGLAGGGVQETQYF.

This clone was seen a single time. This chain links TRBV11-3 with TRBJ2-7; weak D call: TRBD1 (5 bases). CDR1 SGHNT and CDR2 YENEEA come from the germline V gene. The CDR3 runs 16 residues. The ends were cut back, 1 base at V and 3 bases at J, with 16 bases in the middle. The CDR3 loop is CASSLGSAGLDYEQYF. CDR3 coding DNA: TGTGCCAGCAGCTTAGGATCCGCAGGGCTGGACTACGAGCAGTACTTC. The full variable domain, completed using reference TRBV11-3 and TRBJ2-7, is EAGVVQSPRYKIIEKKQPVAFWCNPISGHNTLYWYLQNLGQGPELLIRYENEEAVDDSQLPKDRFSAERLKGVDSTLKIQPAELGDSAVYLCASSLGSAGLDYEQYFGPGTRLTVT.

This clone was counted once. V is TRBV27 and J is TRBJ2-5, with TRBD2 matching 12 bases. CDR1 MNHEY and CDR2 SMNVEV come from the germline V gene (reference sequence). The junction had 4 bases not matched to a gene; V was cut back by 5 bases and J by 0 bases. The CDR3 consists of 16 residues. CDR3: CASSRLAGVDQETQYF. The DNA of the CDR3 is TGTGCCAGCAGTAGACTAGCGGGAGTGGACCAAGAGACCCAGTACTTC.

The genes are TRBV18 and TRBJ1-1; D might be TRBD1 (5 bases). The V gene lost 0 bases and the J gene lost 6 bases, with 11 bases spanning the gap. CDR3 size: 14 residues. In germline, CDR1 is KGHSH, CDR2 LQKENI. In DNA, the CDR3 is TGTGCCAGCTCACCACCGGGGGGGTTGGCTGAAGCTTTCTTT. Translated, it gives CASSPPGGLAEAFF.